These 2 T cell receptor beta chains were all obtained from the same sample, sequenced in a study of cytomegalovirus exposure and HLA in healthy donors. PCR involved 60 Vbeta and 13 Jbeta primers. Sequenced by immunoSEQ multiplex PCR; TCRdb stores in-frame clones only, minus some. The sample lists around 140,000 clones, 75% to 90% occurring once. What was sequenced was PBMCs. These receptors all come from a man aged 35 to 55 in good health and CMV-seronegative.

The chain joins TRBV11-2 to TRBJ1-1; the match to TRBD1 covers 11 bases. CDR3 length: 17 residues. V lost 4 bases to trimming and J lost 6 bases; unmatched junction nucleotides: 13. Germline assignment: CDR1 SGHAT and CDR2 FQNNGV. The CDR3 sequence: CASSSLSRGTGGPEAFF. The DNA for the CDR3 is TGTGCCAGCAGCTCTCTCTCAAGGGGGACAGGGGGACCTGAAGCTTTCTTT.

This chain connects TRBV6-1 to TRBJ2-3; TRBD1 agrees at 12 bases. Germline V CDR1 and CDR2: MNHNS, SASEGT. The CDR3 has 17 residues. With 4 bases clipped from V and 3 bases from J, the junction kept 8 bases outside the gene matches. CDR3 coding DNA: TGTGCCAGCAGTGCCTCACGGGGACAGGGGGCGACAGATACGCAGTATTTT. This sequence encodes CASSASRGQGATDTQYF.